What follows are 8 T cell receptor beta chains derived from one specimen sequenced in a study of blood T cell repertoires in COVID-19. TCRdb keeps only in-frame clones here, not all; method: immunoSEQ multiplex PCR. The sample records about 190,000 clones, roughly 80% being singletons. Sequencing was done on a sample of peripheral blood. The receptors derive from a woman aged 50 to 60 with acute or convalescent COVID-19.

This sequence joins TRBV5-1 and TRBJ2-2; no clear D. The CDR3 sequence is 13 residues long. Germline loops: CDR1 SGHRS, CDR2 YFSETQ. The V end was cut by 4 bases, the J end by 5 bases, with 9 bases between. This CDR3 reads CASSPHGTGELFF. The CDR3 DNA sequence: TGCGCCAGCAGCCCTCACGGGACCGGGGAGCTGTTTTTT.

CDR3 DNA sequence: TGTGCCAGTAGTATCCGCGGACAGATGAACACCGGGGAGCTGTTTTTT. This codes for CASSIRGQMNTGELFF. The chain links TRBV19 to TRBJ2-2, with D possibly TRBD1 on 6 matching bases. The germline gives CDR1 LNHDA, CDR2 SQIVND (reference sequence). V lost 3 bases, J lost 1 base, and 12 bases lay in between. The CDR3 extends over 16 amino acids.

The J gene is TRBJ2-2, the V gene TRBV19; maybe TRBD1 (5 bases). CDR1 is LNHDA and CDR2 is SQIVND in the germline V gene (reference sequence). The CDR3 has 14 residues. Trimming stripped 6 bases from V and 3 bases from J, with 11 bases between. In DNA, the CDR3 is TGTGCCAGTAGAGGAACAGGCGACACCGGGGAGCTGTTTTTT. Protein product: CASRGTGDTGELFF.

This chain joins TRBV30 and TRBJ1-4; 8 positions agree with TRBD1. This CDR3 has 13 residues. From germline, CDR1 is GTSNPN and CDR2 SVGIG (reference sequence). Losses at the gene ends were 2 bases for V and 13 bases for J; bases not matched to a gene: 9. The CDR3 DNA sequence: TGTGCCTGGAGTATGTCCCCCGGGACAGGACTGTTTTTT. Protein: CAWSMSPGTGLFF.

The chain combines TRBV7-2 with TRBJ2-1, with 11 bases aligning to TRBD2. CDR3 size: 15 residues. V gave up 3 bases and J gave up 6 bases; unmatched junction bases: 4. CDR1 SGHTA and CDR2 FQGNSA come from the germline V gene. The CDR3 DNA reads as TGTGCCAGCAGCTTTACTAGCGGGAGTGGCAATGAGCAGTTCTTC. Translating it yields CASSFTSGSGNEQFF.

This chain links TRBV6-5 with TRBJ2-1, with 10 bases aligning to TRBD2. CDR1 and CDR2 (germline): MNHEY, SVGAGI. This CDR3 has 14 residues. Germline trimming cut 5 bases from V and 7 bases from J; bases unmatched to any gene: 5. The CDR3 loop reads CASSSPGLANEQFF. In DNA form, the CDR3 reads TGTGCCAGCAGTAGCCCGGGACTAGCGAATGAGCAGTTCTTC.

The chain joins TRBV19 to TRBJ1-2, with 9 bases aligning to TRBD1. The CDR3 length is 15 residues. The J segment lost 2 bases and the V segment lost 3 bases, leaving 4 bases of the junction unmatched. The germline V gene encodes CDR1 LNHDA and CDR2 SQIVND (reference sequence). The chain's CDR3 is CASSIPGQGNYGYTF. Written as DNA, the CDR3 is TGTGCCAGTAGTATCCCGGGACAGGGAAACTATGGCTACACCTTC.

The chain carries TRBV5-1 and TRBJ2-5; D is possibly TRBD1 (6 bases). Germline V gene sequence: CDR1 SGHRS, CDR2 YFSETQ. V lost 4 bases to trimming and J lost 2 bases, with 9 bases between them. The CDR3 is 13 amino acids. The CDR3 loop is CASSQDSQETQYF. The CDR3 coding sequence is TGCGCCAGCAGCCAGGACAGTCAAGAGACCCAGTACTTC.